This T cell receptor beta chain derives from a study of Ad26.COV2.S vaccination and SARS-CoV-2 variants. Study at large: The vaccine Ad26.COV2.S was put into the muscle once, or twice with 56 days between. Study-wide results and caveats: Those who received vaccine or placebo ended up with similar non-spike TCR breadth.

Treatment defined: some 19 received Ad26.COV2.S at low or high dose, single or two shots; about 5 received placebo; per-sample allocation not given. The samples were gathered on day 63 after the first injection of vaccine or placebo. Whoever gave the sample was an adult aged 18-55 years in Boston. As concerns this clone: As yet, its antigen is unknown.

This CDR3 contains 14 residues. The V gene's germline CDR1 is SGHTA and CDR2 FQGTGA. The V gene lost 3 bases and the J gene lost 11 bases, with 14 bases spanning the gap. Clones were read by immunoSEQ multiplex PCR, and TCRdb kept only the in-frame ones, dropping some. Of roughly 380,000 clones listed, approximately 87% are singletons. V and J are TRBV7-3 and TRBJ1-6, with a possible D match to TRBD1 (5 bases). The TCR comes from a person aged 18-60 years who received the Ad26.COV2.S COVID-19 vaccine or a placebo. This sample comprised peripheral blood, obtained in a trial of Ad26.COV2.S vaccine versus placebo. CDR3 sequence reads: CASSLDGHGPPLHF. CDR3 nucleotides: TGTGCCAGCAGCTTGGACGGACATGGACCACCCCTCCACTTT.